The T cell receptor beta chain described here comes from a study of blood T cells in healthy people across ages. Study-level findings and limits: Versus aged donors, long-lived donors had higher diversity and more naive CD4+ cells. Significant beta diversity loss was already apparent by age roughly 40, declining roughly linearly.

A second PCR of roughly 6 to 12 cycles used a sample-barcoded 5' primer and a J-beta primer mix. A single record per CDR3 protein comes from TCRdb applying MiXCR to the 5' RACE reads. The sample has roughly 800,000 distinct CDR3 sequences; 58% are singletons. The V and J ends lost 6 bases and 0 bases, in that order; junction bases with no gene match: 11. Germline V gene data show CDR1 as DFQATT and CDR2 as SNEGSKA (reference sequence). This CDR3 is 15 amino acids long. To note about this clonotype: Its antigen is still unknown.

The receptor comes from a man younger than 45 in good health. Material for sequencing was blood. The chain recombines TRBV20-1 with TRBJ2-7; 7 bases fit TRBD1. Written as DNA, the CDR3 is TGCAGTGCCATCCCTTGGGCAGGGGGCTCCTACGAGCAGTACTTC. Translation: CSAIPWAGGSYEQYF.